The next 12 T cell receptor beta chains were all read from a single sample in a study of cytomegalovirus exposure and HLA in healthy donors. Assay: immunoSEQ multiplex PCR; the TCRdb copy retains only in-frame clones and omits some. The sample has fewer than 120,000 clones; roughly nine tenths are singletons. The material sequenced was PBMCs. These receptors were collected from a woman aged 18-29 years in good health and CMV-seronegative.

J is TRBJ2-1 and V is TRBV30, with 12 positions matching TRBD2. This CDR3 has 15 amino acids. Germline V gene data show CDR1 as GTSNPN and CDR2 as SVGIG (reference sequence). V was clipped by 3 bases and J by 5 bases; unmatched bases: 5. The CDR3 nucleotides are TGTGCCTGGAGCCCCAGACTAGCGGGGGACAATGAGCAGTTCTTC. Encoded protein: CAWSPRLAGDNEQFF.

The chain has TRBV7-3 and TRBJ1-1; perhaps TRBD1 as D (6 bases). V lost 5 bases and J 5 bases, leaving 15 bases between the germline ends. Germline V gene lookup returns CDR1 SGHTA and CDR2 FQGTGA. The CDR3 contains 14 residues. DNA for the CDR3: TGTGCCAGCAGCCCCCGGCCAGGGGAGACTGAAGCTTTCTTT. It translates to CASSPRPGETEAFF.

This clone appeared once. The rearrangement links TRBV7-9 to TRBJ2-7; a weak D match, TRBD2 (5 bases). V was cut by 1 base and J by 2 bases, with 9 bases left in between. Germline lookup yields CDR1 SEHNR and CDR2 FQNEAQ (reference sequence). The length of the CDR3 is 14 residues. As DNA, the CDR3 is TGTGCCAGCAGCTTAGATCGGGGAGCCTACGAGCAGTACTTC. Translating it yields CASSLDRGAYEQYF.

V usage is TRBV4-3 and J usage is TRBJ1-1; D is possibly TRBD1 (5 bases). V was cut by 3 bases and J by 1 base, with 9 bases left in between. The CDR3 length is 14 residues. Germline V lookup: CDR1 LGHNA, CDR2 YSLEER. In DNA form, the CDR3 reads TGCGCCAGCAGCCATTTTGACAGGAACACTGAAGCTTTCTTT. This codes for CASSHFDRNTEAFF.

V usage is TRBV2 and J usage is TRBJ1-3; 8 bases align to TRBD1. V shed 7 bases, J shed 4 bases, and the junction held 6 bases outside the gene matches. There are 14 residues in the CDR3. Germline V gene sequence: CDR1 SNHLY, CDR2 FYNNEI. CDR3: CASKDRVSGNTIYF. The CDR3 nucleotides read TGTGCCAGCAAGGACAGGGTGAGCGGAAACACCATATATTTT.

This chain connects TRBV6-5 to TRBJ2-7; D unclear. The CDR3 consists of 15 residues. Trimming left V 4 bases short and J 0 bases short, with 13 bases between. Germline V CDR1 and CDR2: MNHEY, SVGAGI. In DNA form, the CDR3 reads TGTGCCAGCAGTTCCGGCAGCGCGAGCTCCTACGAGCAGTACTTC. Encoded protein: CASSSGSASSYEQYF.

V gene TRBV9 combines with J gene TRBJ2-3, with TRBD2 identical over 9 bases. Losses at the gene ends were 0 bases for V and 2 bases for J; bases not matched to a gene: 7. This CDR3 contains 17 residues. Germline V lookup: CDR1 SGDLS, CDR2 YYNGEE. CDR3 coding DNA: TGTGCCAGCAGCGTAGGTTCTAGCGGGACCTACACAGATACGCAGTATTTT. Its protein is CASSVGSSGTYTDTQYF.

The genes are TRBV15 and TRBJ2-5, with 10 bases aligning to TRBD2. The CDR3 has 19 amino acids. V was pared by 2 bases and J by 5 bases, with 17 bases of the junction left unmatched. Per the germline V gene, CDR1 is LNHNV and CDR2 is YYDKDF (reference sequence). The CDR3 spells CATSRLQGQRGGRSETQYF. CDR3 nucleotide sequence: TGTGCCACCAGCAGACTTCAGGGGCAGCGGGGGGGCCGGAGTGAGACCCAGTACTTC.

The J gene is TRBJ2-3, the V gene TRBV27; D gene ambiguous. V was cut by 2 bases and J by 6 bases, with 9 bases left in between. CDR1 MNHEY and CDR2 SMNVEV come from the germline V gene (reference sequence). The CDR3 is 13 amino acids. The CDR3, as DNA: TGTGCCAGCAGTTTAAACGACTGGGATACGCAGTATTTT. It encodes CASSLNDWDTQYF.

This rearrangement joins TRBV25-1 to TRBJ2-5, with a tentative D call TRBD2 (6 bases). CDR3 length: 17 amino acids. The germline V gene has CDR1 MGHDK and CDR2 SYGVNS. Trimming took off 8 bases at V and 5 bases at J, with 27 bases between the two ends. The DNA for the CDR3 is TGTGCCAGCGGGCGGGGCCAGGGCTCGTTATCGATGGAGACCCAGTACTTC. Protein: CASGRGQGSLSMETQYF. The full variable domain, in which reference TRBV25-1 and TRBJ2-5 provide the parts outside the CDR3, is EADIYQTPRYLVIGTGKKITLECSQTMGHDKMYWYQQDPGMELHLIHYSYGVNSTEKGDLSSESTVSRIRTEHFPLTLESARPSHTSQYLCASGRGQGSLSMETQYFGPGTRLLVL.

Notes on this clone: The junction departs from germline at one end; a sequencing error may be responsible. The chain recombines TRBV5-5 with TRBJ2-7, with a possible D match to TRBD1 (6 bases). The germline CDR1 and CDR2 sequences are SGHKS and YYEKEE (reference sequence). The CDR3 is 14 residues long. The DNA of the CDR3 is TGTGCCAGCAGGTTGGGAGACAGGATCTACGAGCAGTACTTC. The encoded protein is CASRLGDRIYEQYF.

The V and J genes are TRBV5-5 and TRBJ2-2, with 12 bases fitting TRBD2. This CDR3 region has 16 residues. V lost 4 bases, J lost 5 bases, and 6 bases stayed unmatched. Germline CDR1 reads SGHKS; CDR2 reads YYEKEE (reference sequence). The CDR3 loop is CASSLGLAGFTGELFF. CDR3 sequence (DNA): TGTGCCAGCAGCCTAGGACTAGCGGGGTTTACCGGGGAGCTGTTTTTT.